The TCR beta chain under discussion was sequenced for a study of siplizumab effects on memory and regulatory T cells. CDR3 length: 14 residues. CDR1 and CDR2 (germline): SGHDN, FVKESK. Losses at the gene ends were 4 bases for V and 0 bases for J; bases not matched to a gene: 2. Clones were sequenced by immunoSEQ multiplex PCR, and TCRdb holds only the in-frame ones, with some missing. The sample lists just over 60,000 clones; 79% were seen once. The V call is TRBV14, the J call TRBJ1-2; the match to TRBD1 covers 7 bases. This clonotype originated in a human donor in good health. The material sequenced was memory CD4+ T cells sorted from blood. CDR3 coding DNA: TGTGCCAGCAGCCGGGGACAGCCTAACTATGGCTACACCTTC. Its protein is CASSRGQPNYGYTF.